This entry features one T cell receptor beta chain sequence. Its target is not known. With 8 bases removed from V and 7 bases from J, the gap between germline ends came to 17 bases. The germline V gene encodes CDR1 LNHDA and CDR2 SQIVND (reference sequence). This CDR3 contains 14 residues. This entry comes from a study of STAT5B mutations in CD4+ large granular lymphocyte leukemia. TCRdb's copy holds only in-frame clones and misses some; the assay was immunoSEQ multiplex PCR. Here the sample spans 31,000 or so clones, approximately 79% being singletons. The study, taken as a whole, reports: Patient CD4-sorted repertoires stayed more clonal than healthy ones after leukemic-clone removal. Higher CD4+ than CD8+ T-LGLL clonality might reflect small sample size.

Material for sequencing was CD4+ T cells from blood buffy coats. The chain recombines TRBV19 with TRBJ1-4; TRBD1 is a possible D gene (5 bases). The receptor was derived from a human donor in good health. The CDR3 region has the DNA TGTGCCAGTCAAAGGCAGGGCGGGGTTGAAAAACTGTTTTTT. Translated, it gives CASQRQGGVEKLFF.